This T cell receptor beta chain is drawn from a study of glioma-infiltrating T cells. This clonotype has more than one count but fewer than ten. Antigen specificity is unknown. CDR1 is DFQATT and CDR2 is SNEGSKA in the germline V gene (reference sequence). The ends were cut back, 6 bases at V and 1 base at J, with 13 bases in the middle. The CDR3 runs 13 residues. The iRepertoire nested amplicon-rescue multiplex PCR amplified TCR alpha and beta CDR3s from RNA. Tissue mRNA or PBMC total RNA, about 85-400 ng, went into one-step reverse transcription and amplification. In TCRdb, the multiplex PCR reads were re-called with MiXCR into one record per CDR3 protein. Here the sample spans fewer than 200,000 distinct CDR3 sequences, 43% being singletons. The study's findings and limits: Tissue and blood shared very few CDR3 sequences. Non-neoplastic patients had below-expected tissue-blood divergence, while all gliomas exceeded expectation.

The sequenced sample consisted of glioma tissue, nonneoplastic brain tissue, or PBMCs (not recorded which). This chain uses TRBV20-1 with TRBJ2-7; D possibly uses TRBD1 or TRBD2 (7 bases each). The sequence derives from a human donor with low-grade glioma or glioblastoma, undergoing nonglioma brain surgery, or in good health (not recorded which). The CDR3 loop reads CSAYRGLSYEQYF. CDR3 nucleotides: TGCAGTGCCTACAGGGGACTATCCTACGAGCAGTACTTC.